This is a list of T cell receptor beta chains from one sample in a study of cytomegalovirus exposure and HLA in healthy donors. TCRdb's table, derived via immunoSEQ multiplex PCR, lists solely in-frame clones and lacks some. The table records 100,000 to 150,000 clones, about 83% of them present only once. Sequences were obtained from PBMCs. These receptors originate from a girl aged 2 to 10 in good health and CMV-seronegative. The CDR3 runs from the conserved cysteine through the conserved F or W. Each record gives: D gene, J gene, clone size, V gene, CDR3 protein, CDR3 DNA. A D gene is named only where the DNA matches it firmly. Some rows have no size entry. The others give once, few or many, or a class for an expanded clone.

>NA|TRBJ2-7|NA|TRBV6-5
CASSRTGTEQYF
TGTGCCAGCAGTCGCACAGGTACCGAGCAGTACTTC
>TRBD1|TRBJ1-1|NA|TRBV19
CASSIPGQGARGVMNTEAFF
TGTGCCAGTAGTATTCCGGGACAGGGGGCGAGGGGAGTGATGAACACTGAAGCTTTCTTT
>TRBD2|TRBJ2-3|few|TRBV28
CASSPGGSTDTQYF
TGTGCCAGCTCCCCGGGCGGGAGTACAGATACGCAGTATTTT
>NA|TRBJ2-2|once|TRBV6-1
CASSQRRAGELFF
TGTGCCAGCAGTCAAAGGAGGGCCGGGGAGCTGTTTTTT
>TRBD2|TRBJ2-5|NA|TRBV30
CAWSIGLGLAQETQYF
TGTGCCTGGAGTATCGGACTCGGACTAGCCCAAGAGACCCAGTACTTC
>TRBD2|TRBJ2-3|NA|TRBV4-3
CASSPNQNYRDYPDTQYF
TGCGCCAGCAGCCCCAATCAGAATTACCGGGACTACCCAGATACGCAGTATTTT
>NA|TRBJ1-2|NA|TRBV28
CASSFGGSSYGYTF
TGTGCCAGCAGTTTCGGGGGATCTTCCTATGGCTACACCTTC
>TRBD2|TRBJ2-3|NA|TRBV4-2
CASSQRQRGSTDTQYF
TGTGCCAGCAGCCAACGTCAGCGGGGTAGCACAGATACGCAGTATTTT
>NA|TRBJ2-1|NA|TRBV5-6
CASNRVSREEENEQFF
TGTGCCAGCAATCGGGTATCGAGGGAAGAGGAGAATGAGCAGTTCTTC
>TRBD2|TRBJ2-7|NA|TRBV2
CASSGGGTSGYEQYF
TGTGCCAGCAGCGGGGGGGGGACTAGCGGGTACGAGCAGTACTTC
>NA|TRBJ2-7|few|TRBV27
CASSLGGASEQYF
TGTGCCAGCAGTTTAGGTGGGGCCTCCGAGCAGTACTTC
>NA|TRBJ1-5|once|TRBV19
CASSIQDNQPQHF
TGTGCCAGTAGCATACAGGATAATCAGCCCCAGCATTTT
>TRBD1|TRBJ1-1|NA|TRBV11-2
CASSVDRGETEAFF
TGTGCCAGCAGCGTGGACAGGGGGGAAACTGAAGCTTTCTTT
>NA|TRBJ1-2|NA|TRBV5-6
CASSFQGLYGYTF
TGTGCCAGCAGCTTCCAGGGCCTCTATGGCTACACCTTC
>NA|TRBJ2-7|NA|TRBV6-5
CASSLGSHYEQYF
TGTGCCAGCAGTCTCGGGTCCCACTACGAGCAGTACTTC
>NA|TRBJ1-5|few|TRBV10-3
CAISKDSNQPQHF
TGTGCCATCAGTAAGGACAGTAATCAGCCCCAGCATTTT
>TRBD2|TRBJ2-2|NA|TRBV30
CAWRPRGAAGELFF
TGTGCCTGGAGACCGCGGGGGGCGGCCGGGGAGCTGTTTTTT
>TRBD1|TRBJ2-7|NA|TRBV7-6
CASRDSSYEQYF
TGTGCCAGCCGGGACAGCTCCTACGAGCAGTACTTC
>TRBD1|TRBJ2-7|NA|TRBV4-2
CASSQDPDRVWEQYF
TGTGCCAGCAGCCAAGACCCGGACAGGGTCTGGGAGCAGTACTTC
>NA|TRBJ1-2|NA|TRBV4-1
CASSQVAPSYGYTF
TGCGCCAGCAGCCAAGTAGCACCAAGCTATGGCTACACCTTC
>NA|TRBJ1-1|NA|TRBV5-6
CASSRLRPTLNTEAFF
TGTGCCAGCAGCCGTCTTAGACCGACATTGAACACTGAAGCTTTCTTT
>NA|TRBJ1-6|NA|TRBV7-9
CASSPPGDNSPLHF
TGTGCCAGCAGCCCACCCGGGGATAATTCACCCCTCCACTTT
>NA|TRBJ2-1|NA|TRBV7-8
CASSLAEGIPYNEQFF
TGTGCCAGCAGCTTAGCGGAGGGGATCCCCTACAATGAGCAGTTCTTC
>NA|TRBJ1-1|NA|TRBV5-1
CASSLAEGFFQELNTEAFF
TGCGCCAGCAGCTTGGCCGAGGGCTTCTTCCAAGAATTGAACACTGAAGCTTTCTTT
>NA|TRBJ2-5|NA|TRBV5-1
CASSAGLSLLETQYF
TGCGCCAGCAGCGCAGGGTTAAGTCTTTTGGAGACCCAGTACTTC
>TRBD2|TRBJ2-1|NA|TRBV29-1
CSALAGGYNEQFF
TGCAGCGCACTAGCGGGAGGTTACAATGAGCAGTTCTTC
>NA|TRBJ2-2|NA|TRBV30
CAWGQRREELFF
TGTGCCTGGGGACAGCGACGGGAGGAGCTGTTTTTT